This is a list of T cell receptor beta chains from one sample in a study of T cell responses to AZD1222 COVID-19 vaccine. TCRdb's table, derived via immunoSEQ multiplex PCR, lists solely in-frame clones and lacks some. Of about 98,000 clones in the sample, 88% were seen once. Material: peripheral blood, obtained on day 0 of MenACWY control vaccination. Receptor source: an adult in good health. Each CDR3 is given with its conserved first and last residue. D genes are given only for firm matches. For some rows the clone size is stated as once, few or many, or as a class when expanded; others skip it.

v_gene	j_gene	abundance	d_gene	CDR3nt	CDR3aa
TRBV5-1	TRBJ2-3	NA	TRBD2	TGCGCCAGCTGCGAGCGGGGGGGCCGGGATACGCAGTATTTT	CASCERGGRDTQYF
TRBV6-5	TRBJ2-3	NA	NA	TGTGCCAGCAGGGCCACAGATACGCAGTATTTT	CASRATDTQYF
TRBV29-1	TRBJ2-7	NA	NA	TGCAGCGTTGAAGGTCCCAGGGGAGGAGAGCAGTACTTC	CSVEGPRGGEQYF
TRBV7-2	TRBJ1-6	NA	NA	TGTGCCAGCAGCTTAGGAGGACAAAATTTTAATTCACCCCTCCACTTT	CASSLGGQNFNSPLHF
TRBV5-1	TRBJ2-7	NA	NA	TGCGCCAGCAGCGGAGACTACGAGCAGTACTTC	CASSGDYEQYF
TRBV3-1/TRBV3-2	TRBJ1-1	NA	NA	TGTGCCAGCAGCCAAGAGTGGATGGGGGGTGCAGGCAACACTGAAGCTTTCTTT	CASSQEWMGGAGNTEAFF
TRBV10-3	TRBJ2-7	NA	NA	TGTGCCATCACCGGGACACACGGCTACGAGCAGTACTTC	CAITGTHGYEQYF
TRBV19	TRBJ2-7	NA	NA	TGTGCCAGTCGGACAGTCTTTTCCTACGAGCAGTACTTC	CASRTVFSYEQYF
TRBV5-8	TRBJ2-1	NA	NA	TGTGCCAGCAGCGGCAGGTTCGGTGAGCAGTTCTTC	CASSGRFGEQFF
TRBV12-3/TRBV12-4	TRBJ2-1	NA	NA	TGTGCCAGCAGTTTCCAGGTTTACAATGAGCAGTTCTTC	CASSFQVYNEQFF
TRBV15	TRBJ1-1	NA	NA	TGTGCCACCAGCAGAGAGATTTACTTCCGGGACACGTACACTGAAGCTTTCTTT	CATSREIYFRDTYTEAFF
TRBV5-4	TRBJ2-7	NA	NA	TGTGCCAGCAGCTTAGGTCGAGACGGGACCTACGAGCAGTACTTC	CASSLGRDGTYEQYF
TRBV5-6	TRBJ1-1	NA	NA	TGTGCCAGCAGCCCCGCGGGGGACACTGAAGCTTTCTTT	CASSPAGDTEAFF
TRBV7-8	TRBJ1-5	NA	NA	TGTGCCAGCAGCCCCATGCAGGGAAATCAGCCCCAGCATTTT	CASSPMQGNQPQHF
TRBV27	TRBJ1-5	NA	NA	TGTGCCAGCAGTTCTCTGGGGCAGGGAGATAGCAATCAGCCCCAGCATTTT	CASSSLGQGDSNQPQHF
TRBV27	TRBJ2-3	NA	NA	TGTGCCAGCAGTTTAATTGGCAGGGTGGCAGATACGCAGTATTTT	CASSLIGRVADTQYF
TRBV6-5	TRBJ2-7	NA	TRBD1	TGTGCCAGCAGGGGGACAGGGACCCGTCAAGAGCAGTACTTC	CASRGTGTRQEQYF
TRBV19	TRBJ1-5	once	TRBD1	TGTGCCAGTAGTATGAGTAGCGCGACAGGGGGGCGAGCCCAGCATTTT	CASSMSSATGGRAQHF
TRBV5-1	TRBJ1-4	NA	NA	TGCGCCAGCAGCAACGGACAGCTTGCAACTAATGAAAAACTGTTTTTT	CASSNGQLATNEKLFF
TRBV28	TRBJ1-5	NA	NA	TGTGCCAGTACCCGGTTGCAAATAAGCAATCAGCCCCAGCATTTT	CASTRLQISNQPQHF
TRBV5-1	TRBJ2-3	once	NA	TGCGCCAGCAGCTTGAGACAAAGTGGGCCAGATACGCAGTATTTT	CASSLRQSGPDTQYF
TRBV24-1	TRBJ2-3	NA	TRBD2	TGTGCCACCAGTGATTCAGGGGCTAGCGGGATTGTCGCAGATACGCAGTATTTT	CATSDSGASGIVADTQYF
TRBV2	TRBJ2-3	NA	NA	TGTGCCAGCAGTGTGTCGTCGACTCGCACAGATACGCAGTATTTT	CASSVSSTRTDTQYF
TRBV11-1	TRBJ2-4	NA	NA	TGTGCCAGCAGCTTAACGGAGGGGCTAGCCAAAAACATTCAGTACTTC	CASSLTEGLAKNIQYF
TRBV6-5	TRBJ1-2	NA	TRBD1	TGTGCCAGCAGCCGTCCGACAGGGGGCTACTATGGCTACACCTTC	CASSRPTGGYYGYTF
TRBV5-6	TRBJ2-3	NA	TRBD2	TGTGCCAGCAGCTCGTTACGAGCGGGGGTCACAGATACGCAGTATTTT	CASSSLRAGVTDTQYF
TRBV12-3/TRBV12-4	TRBJ2-7	NA	NA	TGTGCCAGCAGCTACACTTGGGGCGAGCAGTACTTC	CASSYTWGEQYF
TRBV7-3	TRBJ2-2	few	NA	TGTGCCAGCAGCTTAACTTCACAGGCTTTATCCGGGGAGCTGTTTTTT	CASSLTSQALSGELFF
TRBV5-5	TRBJ1-6	NA	NA	TGTGCCAGCAGCTTGGTTGTCCCAGAGGCTTATAATTCACCCCTCCACTTT	CASSLVVPEAYNSPLHF
TRBV19	TRBJ1-2	NA	NA	TGTGCCAGTAGTATAGAAGGGGCCCTTAACTATGGCTACACCTTC	CASSIEGALNYGYTF